Listed here are 10 T cell receptor beta chains from one sample, sequenced in a study of T cells after yellow fever vaccination (dated by TCRdb to the late 2010s). The treatment or condition tag for this specimen amounts to: live attenuated yellow fever vaccine strain. Library preparation was by 5' RACE. The data were produced on an Illumina HiSeq 2500. TCRdb applied fastp at Q25 and MiXCR to the public reads, then kept only in-frame beta chains. Under each unique CDR3 protein, matching rows form one entry showing the most common genes and DNA. In this sample the table shows over 110,000 distinct CDR3 sequences, roughly 8% of which occur a single time. Roughly 0.77% of the sample goes to the ten largest clones. The sample was CD4+ T cells sorted from PBMCs, taken 5 days after the yellow fever booster vaccination. The receptors originated from a young man who received the YFV17D yellow fever vaccine.

This clonotype appeared a few times. The CDR3: CSAIHEDSGNTIYF. CDR3 DNA: TGCAGTGCCATACACGAAGACTCTGGAAACACCATATATTTT. The rearrangement links TRBV20-1 to TRBJ1-3, with D unresolved. Trimming shortened V by 6 bases and J by 0 bases, and 12 bases separated the two germline ends. Germline V gene lookup returns CDR1 DFQATT and CDR2 SNEGSKA (reference sequence). This CDR3 is 14 amino acids long.

This clonotype was seen many times. This sequence joins TRBV5-1 and TRBJ2-7, with 13 bases that match TRBD2. V was pared by 5 bases and J by 2 bases, with 4 bases of the junction left unmatched. Germline lookup yields CDR1 SGHRS and CDR2 YFSETQ. This CDR3 is built from 15 residues. CDR3 bases: TGCGCCAGCAGGGAAGGACTAGCGGGAGCCTACGAGCAGTACTTC. Translated, it gives CASREGLAGAYEQYF.

The rearrangement uses TRBV5-4 and TRBJ2-1, with 7 positions matching TRBD1. The CDR3 consists of 14 residues. The V segment lost 5 bases and the J segment 11 bases; nucleotides outside the gene matches: 13. The germline CDR1 and CDR2 sequences are SGHNT and YYREEE (reference sequence). In DNA, the CDR3 is TGTGCCAGCAGTAGTAGAGGGGGCGTAGATCAGCAGTTCTTC. Encoded protein: CASSSRGGVDQQFF.

This chain connects TRBV18 to TRBJ1-2; D is ambiguous. Trimming took off 3 bases at V and 0 bases at J, with 20 bases between the two ends. This CDR3 region has 18 residues. CDR1 KGHSH and CDR2 LQKENI come from the germline V gene. The CDR3 spells CASSPFSGEGSSNYGYTF. CDR3 coding DNA: TGTGCCAGCTCACCTTTTTCGGGTGAGGGCTCGTCTAACTATGGCTACACCTTC.

There are many counts of this clonotype. The V call is TRBV5-1, the J call TRBJ2-5, with D unclear. Germline CDR1 reads SGHRS; CDR2 reads YFSETQ. Trimming took off 0 bases at V and 4 bases at J, with 10 bases between the two ends. The CDR3 runs to 14 residues. This chain's CDR3 is CASSLEGTGETQYF. The DNA for the CDR3 is TGCGCCAGCAGCTTGGAGGGTACCGGAGAGACCCAGTACTTC.

This rearrangement joins TRBV20-1 to TRBJ1-1; D is undetermined. CDR1 is DFQATT, CDR2 SNEGSKA, per germline (reference sequence). V lost 0 bases, J lost 6 bases, and 17 bases lay in between. This CDR3 is 15 amino acids long. CDR3 DNA sequence: TGCAGTGCTAGAGATTCCGGGCGGGGAGGAGCTGAAGCTTTCTTT. It encodes CSARDSGRGGAEAFF.

This clonotype was observed at least ten times. V usage is TRBV6-2 or TRBV6-3 and J usage is TRBJ1-2, with D tentatively TRBD1 (5 bases). The CDR3 covers 13 residues. The V and J ends lost 6 bases and 0 bases respectively, with 8 bases between them. Germline assignment: CDR1 MNHEY and CDR2 SVGEGT. Written as DNA, the CDR3 is TGTGCCAGCAGGCAGGGAGCTAACTATGGCTACACCTTC. This sequence encodes CASRQGANYGYTF.

This clonotype was detected many times. This sequence joins TRBV7-2 and TRBJ2-7, with D possibly being TRBD1 (7 bases). V gave up 5 bases and J gave up 2 bases, with 10 bases separating them. From germline, CDR1 is SGHTA and CDR2 FQGNSA. There are 13 residues in the CDR3. CDR3: CASSQGGPYEQYF. CDR3 in DNA: TGTGCCAGCAGCCAGGGGGGCCCCTACGAGCAGTACTTC.

The gene calls are TRBV28 and TRBJ2-7, with 9 bases matching TRBD1. The CDR3 spans 14 residues. V dropped 6 bases and J dropped 5; count of bases not matched to a gene: 8. Germline values: CDR1 MDHEN, CDR2 SYDVKM. DNA of the CDR3: TGTGCCAGCAGGGGCCCGGGACAGGGAAACGAGCAGTACTTC. This sequence encodes CASRGPGQGNEQYF.

There are many counts of this clonotype. The gene calls are TRBV16 and TRBJ1-3, with D uncertain. The germline CDR1 and CDR2 sequences are KGHSY and FQNENV. CDR3 size: 12 residues. V lost 5 bases and J 0 bases, leaving 2 bases between the germline ends. The CDR3 coding sequence is TGTGCCAGCAGCAACTCTGGAAACACCATATATTTT. It encodes CASSNSGNTIYF.